The following is a T cell receptor beta chain sequence with its context. V was trimmed by 3 bases and J by 0 bases, leaving 6 bases between them. The CDR3 is 14 amino acids. Germline-derived CDR1 and CDR2 are MNHNS and SASEGT. Patients chosen for sequencing had CD8+CD57+ cells that had expanded, as shown by flow cytometry. Researchers used genomic DNA as the template to profile TCR beta VDJ and CDR3. TCRdb analysed the reads with MiXCR anew, one entry per CDR3 protein. This table holds just over 200,000 distinct CDR3 sequences, over 55% found once. This sample is part of a study of CD8+CD57+ T cells in acquired aplastic anemia. Study-level background: Yields of DNA that came from sorted CD4+ and CD8+ cells averaged roughly 3.3 ug.

V gene TRBV6-1 combines with J gene TRBJ2-1; no definite D call. The clonotype was recovered from a human donor with aplastic anemia. The specimen was sorted CD4+, CD8+, or CD8+CD57+ T cells (not recorded which) from PBMCs. In DNA, the CDR3 is TGTGCCAGCAGTGACGTTGGCTCCTACAATGAGCAGTTCTTC. It translates to CASSDVGSYNEQFF.